The 18 T cell receptor beta chains below were found in one sample sequenced in a study of T cell responses to AZD1222 COVID-19 vaccine. The data were produced by immunoSEQ multiplex PCR, yet TCRdb's version contains in-frame clones alone and is incomplete. The sample records roughly 200,000 clones, approximately 89% being singletons. The sample in question was peripheral blood, obtained 28 days after the second AZD1222 dose. The receptors derive from an adult who received the AZD1222 COVID-19 vaccine.

Only one count was recorded for this clone. The chain uses TRBV19 and TRBJ1-5, with unresolved D. Germline CDR1 and CDR2: LNHDA and SQIVND (reference sequence). The CDR3 runs to 16 residues. Trimming cost V 4 bases and J 9 bases, with 22 bases left between them. The CDR3: CASSTNAEVRGWPQHF. As DNA, the CDR3 is TGTGCCAGTAGTACCAATGCAGAGGTCCGCGGTTGGCCCCAGCATTTT.

The DNA for the CDR3 is TGTGCCAGCGCCAAGGGTAGCGGGAGGACAGATACGCAGTATTTT. The encoded protein is CASAKGSGRTDTQYF. The V call is TRBV7-2, the J call TRBJ2-3; 10 nucleotides match TRBD2. The CDR3 has 15 amino acids. The germline gives CDR1 SGHTA, CDR2 FQGNSA. The V segment lost 8 bases and the J segment 3 bases; nucleotides outside the gene matches: 8.

The V and J genes are TRBV19 and TRBJ1-5, with TRBD1 identical over 7 bases. The trim removed 5 bases at V and 9 bases at J, leaving 13 bases unmatched. In germline, CDR1 is LNHDA, CDR2 SQIVND (reference sequence). This CDR3 is built from 15 residues. This CDR3 reads CASSVTGVAALPQHF. The DNA for the CDR3 is TGTGCCAGTAGTGTCACAGGGGTCGCCGCTCTGCCCCAGCATTTT.

The V and J genes are TRBV5-1 and TRBJ2-2; D is ambiguous. V was clipped by 4 bases and J by 5 bases, with 9 bases between them. The CDR3 contains 13 residues. Germline CDR1 reads SGHRS; CDR2 reads YFSETQ. CDR3 nucleotide sequence: TGCGCCAGCAGCCCCCACACAACCGGGGAGCTGTTTTTT. As protein: CASSPHTTGELFF.

V gene TRBV7-9 combines with J gene TRBJ2-7; D is perhaps TRBD1 (5 bases). The CDR3 loop spans 12 amino acids. The germline gives CDR1 SEHNR, CDR2 FQNEAQ (reference sequence). V was trimmed by 10 bases and J by 2 bases, leaving 12 bases between them. CDR3 residues: CATTDSTYEQYF. In DNA form, the CDR3 reads TGTGCCACGACAGACAGTACCTACGAGCAGTACTTC.

This sequence joins TRBV18 and TRBJ1-1, with D perhaps matching TRBD1 (5 bases). The CDR3 contains 13 residues. Germline V gene sequence: CDR1 KGHSH, CDR2 LQKENI. V lost 1 base, J lost 8 bases, and 11 bases lay in between. The CDR3 sequence: CASSPLRDGEAFF. The CDR3 DNA sequence: TGTGCCAGCTCACCACTACGGGACGGAGAAGCTTTCTTT. Variable domain in full (rest from reference TRBV18 and TRBJ1-1): NAGVMQNPRHLVRRRGQEARLRCSPMKGHSHVYWYRQLPEEGLKFMVYLQKENIIDESGMPKERFSAEFPKEGPSILRIQQVVRGDSAAYFCASSPLRDGEAFFGQGTRLTVV.

The chain joins TRBV6-2 or TRBV6-3 to TRBJ1-2; 8 bases fit TRBD1. Germline V gene sequence: CDR1 MNHEY, CDR2 SVGEGT. The ends lost 6 bases at V and 6 bases at J; junction bases unmatched: 15. The CDR3 totals 16 residues. CDR3 DNA: TGTGCCAGCAGCACAATTCCTTGGACAGGGAAGGATGGCTACACCTTC. Residues: CASSTIPWTGKDGYTF.

The chain carries TRBV28 and TRBJ2-7, with D perhaps matching TRBD1 or TRBD2 (6 bases each). Germline CDR1 and CDR2: MDHEN and SYDVKM. The germline V and J ends were trimmed by 8 bases and 4 bases, with 15 bases remaining between them. The CDR3 consists of 13 residues. The CDR3 loop is CASYGGLRYEQYF. CDR3 nucleotides: TGTGCCAGCTATGGGGGGCTCCGGTACGAGCAGTACTTC.

J is TRBJ2-2 and V is TRBV4-2; D is possibly TRBD2 (6 bases). Per the germline V gene, CDR1 is LGHNA and CDR2 is YNFKEQ. This CDR3 spans 14 amino acids. V was cut by 0 bases and J by 7 bases, with 9 bases left in between. The CDR3 DNA sequence: TGTGCCAGCAGCCAAGATCGGGAGCTCGGGGAGCTGTTTTTT. Residues: CASSQDRELGELFF.

V usage is TRBV11-3 and J usage is TRBJ2-1; D call uncertain. This CDR3 has 12 residues. Germline loops: CDR1 SGHNT, CDR2 YENEEA. Trimming stripped 0 bases from V and 7 bases from J, with 4 bases between. The CDR3: CASSLDTNEQFF. The CDR3 DNA reads TGTGCCAGCAGCTTAGATACGAATGAGCAGTTCTTC.

V usage is TRBV6-5 and J usage is TRBJ1-2; a weak D match, TRBD1 (6 bases). CDR1 is MNHEY and CDR2 is SVGAGI in the germline V gene. The CDR3 runs to 15 residues. The V and J ends lost 6 bases and 0 bases respectively, with 14 bases between them. The CDR3 spells CASRPRTVANYGYTF. The CDR3 DNA reads as TGTGCCAGCAGGCCAAGGACAGTAGCTAACTATGGCTACACCTTC.

The V and J genes are TRBV10-3 and TRBJ1-2; maybe TRBD1 (6 bases). Germline loops: CDR1 ENHRY, CDR2 SYGVKD. CDR3 length: 17 amino acids. The V end was cut by 8 bases, the J end by 2 bases, with 24 bases between. The CDR3 here is CAIPRGSGAPGNYGYTF. CDR3 nucleotide sequence: TGTGCCATCCCCCGGGGATCGGGGGCGCCTGGGAACTATGGCTACACCTTC.

The rearrangement uses TRBV19 and TRBJ2-7, with 9 bases fitting TRBD1. CDR1 is LNHDA and CDR2 is SQIVND in the germline V gene (reference sequence). This CDR3 contains 14 residues. Trimming removed 4 bases from V and 2 bases from J; junction bases left unmatched: 3. This CDR3 reads CASSTGTGPYEQYF. The CDR3 DNA reads TGTGCCAGTAGTACCGGGACAGGGCCCTACGAGCAGTACTTC.

The gene calls are TRBV3-1 (or the pseudogene TRBV3-2) and TRBJ2-7; the D gene is possibly TRBD1 (6 bases). The CDR3 covers 15 residues. V shed 4 bases and J shed 0 bases, with 13 bases lying between them. The V gene's germline CDR1 is LGHDT and CDR2 YNNKEL (reference sequence). This CDR3 reads CASSPSTGHSYEQYF. CDR3 sequence (DNA): TGTGCCAGCAGCCCTTCGACAGGTCACTCCTACGAGCAGTACTTC.

The V call is TRBV3-1 (or the pseudogene TRBV3-2), the J call TRBJ2-1; D is unresolved. The CDR3 loop spans 15 amino acids. With 4 bases removed from V and 5 bases from J, the gap between germline ends came to 15 bases. Looked up from germline, CDR1 is LGHDT and CDR2 is YNNKEL (reference sequence). The CDR3 DNA is TGTGCCAGCAGCCGCCCCTCCAGCGCTAACAATGAGCAGTTCTTC. As protein: CASSRPSSANNEQFF.

This chain uses TRBV4-1 with TRBJ2-1, with D hard to call. Per the germline V gene, CDR1 is MGHRA and CDR2 is YSYEKL. The V gene lost 2 bases and the J gene lost 0 bases, with 8 bases spanning the gap. This CDR3 has 15 amino acids. The CDR3 region is CASSQLGFSYNEQFF. For the CDR3, the DNA is TGCGCCAGCAGCCAATTGGGGTTCTCCTACAATGAGCAGTTCTTC.

The chain couples TRBV5-1 to TRBJ2-7, with TRBD1 matching over 7 bases. CDR1 and CDR2 (germline): SGHRS, YFSETQ. V shed 2 bases, J shed 2 bases, and the junction held 4 bases outside the gene matches. The CDR3 runs 14 residues. CDR3 nucleotides: TGCGCCAGCAGCTTACAGGGGTCCGCCTACGAGCAGTACTTC. Its translation is CASSLQGSAYEQYF.

This clone was recorded a few times. This chain uses TRBV18 with TRBJ2-1, with TRBD1 as a possible D gene (6 bases). V dropped 1 base and J dropped 8 bases, with 15 bases sitting between them. The length of the CDR3 is 15 residues. Germline CDR1 is KGHSH and CDR2 is LQKENI. CDR3 DNA: TGTGCCAGCTCACCACTGGGGGCCCTAGGGGATGAGCAGTTCTTC. It yields the protein CASSPLGALGDEQFF. The variable domain in full, completed from reference TRBV18 and TRBJ2-1, reads NAGVMQNPRHLVRRRGQEARLRCSPMKGHSHVYWYRQLPEEGLKFMVYLQKENIIDESGMPKERFSAEFPKEGPSILRIQQVVRGDSAAYFCASSPLGALGDEQFFGPGTRLTVL.